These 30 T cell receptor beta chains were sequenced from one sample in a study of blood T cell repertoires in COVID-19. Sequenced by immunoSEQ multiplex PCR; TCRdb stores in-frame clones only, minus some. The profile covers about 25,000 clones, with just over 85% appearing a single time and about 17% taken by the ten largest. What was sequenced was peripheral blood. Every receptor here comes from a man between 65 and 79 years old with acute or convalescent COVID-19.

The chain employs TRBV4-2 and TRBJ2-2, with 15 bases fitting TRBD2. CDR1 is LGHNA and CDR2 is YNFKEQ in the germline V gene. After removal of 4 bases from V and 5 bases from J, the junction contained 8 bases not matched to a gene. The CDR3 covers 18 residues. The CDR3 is CASSRPGTSGRWTGELFF. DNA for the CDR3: TGTGCCAGCAGCCGCCCTGGGACTAGCGGGAGGTGGACCGGGGAGCTGTTTTTT.

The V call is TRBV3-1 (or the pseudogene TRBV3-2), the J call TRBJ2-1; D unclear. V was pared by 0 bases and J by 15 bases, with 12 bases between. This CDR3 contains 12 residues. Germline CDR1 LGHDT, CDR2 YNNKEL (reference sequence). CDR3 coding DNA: TGTGCCAGCAGCCAAGACAGGCCGACCGTGTTCTTC. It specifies CASSQDRPTVFF.

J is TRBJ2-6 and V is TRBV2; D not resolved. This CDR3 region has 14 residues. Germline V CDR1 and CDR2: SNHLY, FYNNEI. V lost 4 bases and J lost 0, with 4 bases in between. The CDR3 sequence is CASSAYSGANVLTF. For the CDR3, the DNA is TGTGCCAGCAGTGCTTACTCTGGGGCCAACGTCCTGACTTTC.

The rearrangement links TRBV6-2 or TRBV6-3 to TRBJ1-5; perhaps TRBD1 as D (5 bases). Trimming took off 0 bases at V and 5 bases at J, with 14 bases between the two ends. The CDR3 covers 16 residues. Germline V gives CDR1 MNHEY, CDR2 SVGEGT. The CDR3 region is CASSYSRGGDDQPQHF. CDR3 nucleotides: TGTGCCAGCAGTTACTCGAGGGGAGGGGACGATCAGCCCCAGCATTTT.

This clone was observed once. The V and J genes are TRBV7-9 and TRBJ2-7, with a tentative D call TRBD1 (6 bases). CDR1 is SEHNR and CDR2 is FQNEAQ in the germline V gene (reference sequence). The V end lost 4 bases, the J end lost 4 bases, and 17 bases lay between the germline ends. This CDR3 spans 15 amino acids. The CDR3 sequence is CASSSQFRDNYEQYF. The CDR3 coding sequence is TGTGCCAGCAGCTCGCAATTTCGGGACAATTACGAGCAGTACTTC.

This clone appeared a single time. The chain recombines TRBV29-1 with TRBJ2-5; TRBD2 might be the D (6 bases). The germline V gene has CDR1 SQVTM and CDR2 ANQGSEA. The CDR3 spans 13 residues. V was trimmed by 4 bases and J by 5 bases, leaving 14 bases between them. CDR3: CSVVGGIIETQYF. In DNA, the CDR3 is TGCAGCGTTGTGGGGGGAATTATCGAGACCCAGTACTTC. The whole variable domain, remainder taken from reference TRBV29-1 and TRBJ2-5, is SAVISQKPSRDICQRGTSLTIQCQVDSQVTMMFWYRQQPGQSLTLIATANQGSEATYESGFVIDKFPISRPNLTFSTLTVSNMSPEDSSIYLCSVVGGIIETQYFGPGTRLLVL.

The CDR3 protein is CATSPRGSYPTDTQYF. The DNA for the CDR3 is TGTGCCACCAGCCCCCGTGGTTCCTACCCCACAGATACGCAGTATTTT. This rearrangement joins TRBV15 to TRBJ2-3, with no clear D. The CDR3 totals 16 residues. Germline CDR1 LNHNV, CDR2 YYDKDF (reference sequence). Trimming pared 5 bases from V and 2 bases from J, leaving 17 bases between.

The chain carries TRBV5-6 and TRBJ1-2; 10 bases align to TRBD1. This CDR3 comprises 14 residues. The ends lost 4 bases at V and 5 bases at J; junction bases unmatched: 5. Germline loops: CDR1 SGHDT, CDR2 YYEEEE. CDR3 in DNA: TGTGCCAGCAGCCGGGACAGGGGATGGTATGGCTACACCTTC. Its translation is CASSRDRGWYGYTF.

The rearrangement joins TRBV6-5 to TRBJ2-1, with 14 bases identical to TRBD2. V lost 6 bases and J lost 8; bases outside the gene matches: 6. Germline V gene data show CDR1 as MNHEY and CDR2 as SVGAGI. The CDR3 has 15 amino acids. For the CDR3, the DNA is TGTGCCAGCAGCCCGACTAGCGGGAGGGTCTATGAGCAGTTCTTC. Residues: CASSPTSGRVYEQFF.

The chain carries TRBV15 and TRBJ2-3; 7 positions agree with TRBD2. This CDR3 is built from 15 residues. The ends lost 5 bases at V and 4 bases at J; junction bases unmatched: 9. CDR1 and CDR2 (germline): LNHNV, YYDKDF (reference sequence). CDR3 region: CATSLRVAGADTQYF. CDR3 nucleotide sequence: TGTGCCACCAGCTTACGAGTAGCGGGCGCAGATACGCAGTATTTT.

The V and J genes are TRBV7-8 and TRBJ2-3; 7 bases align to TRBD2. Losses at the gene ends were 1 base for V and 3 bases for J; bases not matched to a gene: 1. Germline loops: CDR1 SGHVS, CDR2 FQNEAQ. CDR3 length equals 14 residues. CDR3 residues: CASSLGTRTDTQYF. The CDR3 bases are TGTGCCAGCAGCTTAGGGACTAGAACAGATACGCAGTATTTT.

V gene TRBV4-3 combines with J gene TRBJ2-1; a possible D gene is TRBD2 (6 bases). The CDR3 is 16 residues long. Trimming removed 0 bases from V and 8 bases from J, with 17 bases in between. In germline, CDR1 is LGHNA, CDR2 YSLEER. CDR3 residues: CASSQEVLAAGDEQFF. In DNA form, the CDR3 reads TGCGCCAGCAGCCAAGAGGTACTAGCCGCCGGCGATGAGCAGTTCTTC.

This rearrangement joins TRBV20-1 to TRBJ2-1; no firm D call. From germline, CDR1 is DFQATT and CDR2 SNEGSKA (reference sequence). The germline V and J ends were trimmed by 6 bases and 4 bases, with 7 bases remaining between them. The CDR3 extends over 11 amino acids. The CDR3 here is CSARVYNEQFF. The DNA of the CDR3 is TGCAGTGCCCGGGTGTACAATGAGCAGTTCTTC.

The CDR3 DNA reads TGTGCCAGCAGTTTAAGGGGACAATCAATCAATTCACCCCTCCACTTT. Encoded protein: CASSLRGQSINSPLHF. The chain recombines TRBV27 with TRBJ1-6; a possible D gene is TRBD1 (6 bases). The CDR3 runs to 16 residues. The germline gives CDR1 MNHEY, CDR2 SMNVEV (reference sequence). Trimming stripped 2 bases from V and 7 bases from J, with 15 bases between.

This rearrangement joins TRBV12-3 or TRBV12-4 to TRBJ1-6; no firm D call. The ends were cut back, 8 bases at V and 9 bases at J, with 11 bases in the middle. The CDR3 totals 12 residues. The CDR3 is CASREFISPLHF. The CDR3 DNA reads TGTGCCAGCCGGGAATTTATTTCACCCCTCCACTTT.

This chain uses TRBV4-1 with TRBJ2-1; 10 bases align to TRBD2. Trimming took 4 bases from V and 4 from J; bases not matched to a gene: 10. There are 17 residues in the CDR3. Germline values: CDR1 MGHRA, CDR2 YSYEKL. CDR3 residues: CASSPSEVAGGYNEQFF. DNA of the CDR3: TGCGCCAGCAGCCCTTCGGAGGTAGCGGGAGGTTACAATGAGCAGTTCTTC.

CDR3 protein: CASSWTSGVPAWDTQYF. The CDR3 DNA sequence: TGTGCCAGTAGTTGGACTAGCGGAGTCCCTGCTTGGGATACGCAGTATTTT. The chain is built from TRBV19 and TRBJ2-3; 10 nucleotides match TRBD2. V dropped 5 bases and J dropped 6; count of bases not matched to a gene: 14. Germline lookup yields CDR1 LNHDA and CDR2 SQIVND (reference sequence). The CDR3 covers 17 residues.

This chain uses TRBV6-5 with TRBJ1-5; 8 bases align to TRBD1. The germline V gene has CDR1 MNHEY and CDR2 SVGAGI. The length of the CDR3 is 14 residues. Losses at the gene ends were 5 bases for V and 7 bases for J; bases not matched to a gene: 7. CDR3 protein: CASSTDRAGQPQHF. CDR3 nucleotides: TGTGCCAGCAGTACGGACAGGGCGGGACAGCCCCAGCATTTT.

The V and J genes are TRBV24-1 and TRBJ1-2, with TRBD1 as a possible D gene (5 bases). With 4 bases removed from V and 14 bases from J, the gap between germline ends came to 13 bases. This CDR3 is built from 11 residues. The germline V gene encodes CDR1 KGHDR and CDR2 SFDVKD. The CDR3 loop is CATSEGGDTTF. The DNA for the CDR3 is TGTGCCACCAGTGAGGGGGGAGATACGACCTTC.

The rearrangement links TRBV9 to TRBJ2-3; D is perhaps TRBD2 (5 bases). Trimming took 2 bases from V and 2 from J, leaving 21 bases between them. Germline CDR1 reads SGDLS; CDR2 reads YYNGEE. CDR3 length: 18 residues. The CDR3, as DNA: TGTGCCAGCAGCGTCGGGGTGACTCCCTCGGAGGACACAGATACGCAGTATTTT. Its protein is CASSVGVTPSEDTDTQYF.

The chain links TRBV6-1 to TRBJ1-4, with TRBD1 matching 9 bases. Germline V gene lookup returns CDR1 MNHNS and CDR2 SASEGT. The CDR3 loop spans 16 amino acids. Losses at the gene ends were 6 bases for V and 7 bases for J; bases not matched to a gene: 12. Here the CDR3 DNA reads TGTGCCAGCAGCGAATCACTCGGGACAGGGTTTGAAAAACTGTTTTTT. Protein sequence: CASSESLGTGFEKLFF.

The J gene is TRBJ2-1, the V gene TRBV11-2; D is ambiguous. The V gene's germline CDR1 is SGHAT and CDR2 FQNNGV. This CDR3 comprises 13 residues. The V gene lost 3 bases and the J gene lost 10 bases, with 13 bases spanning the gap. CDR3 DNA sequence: TGTGCCAGCAGCTTTATAAGCGAAGGCGAGCAGTTCTTC. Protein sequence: CASSFISEGEQFF.

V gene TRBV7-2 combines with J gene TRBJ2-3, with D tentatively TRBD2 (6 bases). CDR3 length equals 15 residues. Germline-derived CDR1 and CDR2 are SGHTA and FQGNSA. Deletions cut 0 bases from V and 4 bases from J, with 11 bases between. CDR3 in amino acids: CASSLAGGGADTQYF. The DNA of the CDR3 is TGTGCCAGCAGCTTAGCGGGAGGAGGAGCAGATACGCAGTATTTT.

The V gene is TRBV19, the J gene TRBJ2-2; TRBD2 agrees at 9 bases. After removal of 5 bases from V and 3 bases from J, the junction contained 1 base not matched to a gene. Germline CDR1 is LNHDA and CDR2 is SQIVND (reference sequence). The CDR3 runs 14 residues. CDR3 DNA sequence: TGTGCCAGTAGTCGACTAGCGGACACCGGGGAGCTGTTTTTT. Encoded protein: CASSRLADTGELFF.

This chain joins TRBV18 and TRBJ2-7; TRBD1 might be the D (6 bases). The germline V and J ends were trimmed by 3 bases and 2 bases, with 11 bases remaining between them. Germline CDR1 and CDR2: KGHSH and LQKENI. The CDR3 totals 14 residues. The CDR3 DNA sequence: TGTGCCAGCTCACCGGGGACACTTACCTACGAGCAGTACTTC. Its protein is CASSPGTLTYEQYF.

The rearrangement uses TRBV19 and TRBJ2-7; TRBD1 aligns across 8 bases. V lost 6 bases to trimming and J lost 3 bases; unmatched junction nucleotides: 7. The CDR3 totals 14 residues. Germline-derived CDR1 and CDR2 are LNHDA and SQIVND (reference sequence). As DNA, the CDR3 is TGTGCCAGTAGACCCGGACAGGGACTCTACGAGCAGTACTTC. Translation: CASRPGQGLYEQYF.

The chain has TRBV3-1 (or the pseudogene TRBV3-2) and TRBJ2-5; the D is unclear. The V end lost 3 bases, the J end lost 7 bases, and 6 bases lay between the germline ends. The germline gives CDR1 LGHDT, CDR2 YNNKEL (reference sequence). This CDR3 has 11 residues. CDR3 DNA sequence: TGTGCCAGCAGCCAGATCGGGACCCAGTACTTC. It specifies CASSQIGTQYF.

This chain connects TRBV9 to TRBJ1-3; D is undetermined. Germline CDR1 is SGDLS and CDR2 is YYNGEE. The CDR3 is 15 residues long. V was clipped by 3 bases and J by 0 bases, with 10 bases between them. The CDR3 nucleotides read TGTGCCAGCAGCGGGACCGGGAGCTCTGGAAACACCATATATTTT. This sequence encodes CASSGTGSSGNTIYF.

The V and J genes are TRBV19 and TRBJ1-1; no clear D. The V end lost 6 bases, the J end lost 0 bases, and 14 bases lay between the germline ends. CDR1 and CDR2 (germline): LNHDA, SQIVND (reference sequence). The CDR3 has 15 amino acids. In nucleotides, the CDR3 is TGTGCCAGTAGCTCTGGGAGGTCCGTGAACACTGAAGCTTTCTTT. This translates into CASSSGRSVNTEAFF.

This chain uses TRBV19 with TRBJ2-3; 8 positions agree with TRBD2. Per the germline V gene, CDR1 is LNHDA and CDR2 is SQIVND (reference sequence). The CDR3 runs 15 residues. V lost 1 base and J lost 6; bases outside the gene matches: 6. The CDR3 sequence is CASSIAGGLGDTQYF. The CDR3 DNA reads TGTGCCAGTAGTATAGCGGGAGGGCTTGGGGATACGCAGTATTTT.